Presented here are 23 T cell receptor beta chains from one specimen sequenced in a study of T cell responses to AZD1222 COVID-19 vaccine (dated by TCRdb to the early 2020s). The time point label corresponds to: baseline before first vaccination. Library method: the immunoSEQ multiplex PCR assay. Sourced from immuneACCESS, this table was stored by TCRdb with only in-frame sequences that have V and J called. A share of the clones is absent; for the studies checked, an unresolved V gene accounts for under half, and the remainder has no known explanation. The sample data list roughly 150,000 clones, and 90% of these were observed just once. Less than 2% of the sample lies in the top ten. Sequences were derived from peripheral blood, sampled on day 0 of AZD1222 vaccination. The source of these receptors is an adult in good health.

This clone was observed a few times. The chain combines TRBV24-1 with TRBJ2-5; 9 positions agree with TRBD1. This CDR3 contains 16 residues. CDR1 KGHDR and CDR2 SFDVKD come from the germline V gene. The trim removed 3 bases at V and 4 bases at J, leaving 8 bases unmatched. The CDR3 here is CATSDVGQGHRETQYF. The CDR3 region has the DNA TGTGCCACCAGTGATGTGGGACAGGGACATCGAGAGACCCAGTACTTC.

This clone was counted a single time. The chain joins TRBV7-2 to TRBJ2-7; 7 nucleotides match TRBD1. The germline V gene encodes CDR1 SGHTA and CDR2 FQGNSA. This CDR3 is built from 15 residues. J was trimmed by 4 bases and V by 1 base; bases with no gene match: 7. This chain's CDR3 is CASSLVQGIPYEQYF. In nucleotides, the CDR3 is TGTGCCAGCAGCTTAGTACAGGGGATTCCTTACGAGCAGTACTTC.

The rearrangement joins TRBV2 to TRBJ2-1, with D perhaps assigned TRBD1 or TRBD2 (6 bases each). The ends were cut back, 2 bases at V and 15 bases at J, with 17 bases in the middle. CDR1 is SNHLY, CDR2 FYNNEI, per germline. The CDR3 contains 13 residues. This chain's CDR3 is CASSELVTGAPFF. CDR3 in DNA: TGTGCCAGCAGTGAATTGGTAACGGGGGCTCCGTTCTTC.

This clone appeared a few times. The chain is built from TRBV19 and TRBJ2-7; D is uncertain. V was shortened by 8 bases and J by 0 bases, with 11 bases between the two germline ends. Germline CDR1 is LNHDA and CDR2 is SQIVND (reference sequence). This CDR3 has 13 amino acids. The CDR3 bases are TGTGCCAGTGGGCTGTCGCTCTCCTACGAGCAGTACTTC. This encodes CASGLSLSYEQYF. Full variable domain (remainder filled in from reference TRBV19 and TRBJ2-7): DGGITQSPKYLFRKEGQNVTLSCEQNLNHDAMYWYRQDPGQGLRLIYYSQIVNDFQKGDIAEGYSVSREKKESFPLTVTSAQKNPTAFYLCASGLSLSYEQYFGPGTRLTVT.

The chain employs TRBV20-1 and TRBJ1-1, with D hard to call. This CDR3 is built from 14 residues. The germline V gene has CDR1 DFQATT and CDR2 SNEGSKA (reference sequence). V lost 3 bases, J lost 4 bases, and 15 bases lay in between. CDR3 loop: CSASFPELGTEAFF. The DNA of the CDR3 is TGCAGTGCTAGTTTCCCAGAACTTGGCACTGAAGCTTTCTTT.

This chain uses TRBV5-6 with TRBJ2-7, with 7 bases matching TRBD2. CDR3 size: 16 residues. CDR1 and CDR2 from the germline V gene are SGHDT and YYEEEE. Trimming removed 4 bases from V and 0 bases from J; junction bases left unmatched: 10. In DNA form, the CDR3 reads TGTGCCAGCAGCCGGGGACTATATGGAAACTCCTACGAGCAGTACTTC. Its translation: CASSRGLYGNSYEQYF. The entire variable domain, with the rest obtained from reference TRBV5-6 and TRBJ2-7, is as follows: DAGVTQSPTHLIKTRGQQVTLRCSPKSGHDTVSWYQQALGQGPQFIFQYYEEEERQRGNFPDRFSGHQFPNYSSELNVNALLLGDSALYLCASSRGLYGNSYEQYFGPGTRLTVT.

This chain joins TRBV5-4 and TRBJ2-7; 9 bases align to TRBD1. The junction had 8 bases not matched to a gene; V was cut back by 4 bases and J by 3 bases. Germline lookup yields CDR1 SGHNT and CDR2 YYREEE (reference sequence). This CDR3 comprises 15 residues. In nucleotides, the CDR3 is TGTGCCAGCAGCAAGGGACAGGGTAGTTTCTACGAGCAGTACTTC. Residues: CASSKGQGSFYEQYF.

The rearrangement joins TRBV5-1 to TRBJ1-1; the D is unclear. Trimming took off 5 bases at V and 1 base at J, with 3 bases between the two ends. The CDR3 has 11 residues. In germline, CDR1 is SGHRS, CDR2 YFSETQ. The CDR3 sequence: CASRENTEAFF. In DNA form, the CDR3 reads TGCGCCAGCAGGGAGAACACTGAAGCTTTCTTT.

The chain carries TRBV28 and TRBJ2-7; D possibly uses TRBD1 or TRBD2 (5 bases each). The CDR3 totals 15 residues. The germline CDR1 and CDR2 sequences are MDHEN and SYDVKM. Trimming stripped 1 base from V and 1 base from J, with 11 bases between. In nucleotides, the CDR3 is TGTGCCAGCAGTTTATACCGGGGCAGTTCCTACGAGCAGTACTTC. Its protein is CASSLYRGSSYEQYF. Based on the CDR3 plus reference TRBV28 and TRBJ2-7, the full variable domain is DVKVTQSSRYLVKRTGEKVFLECVQDMDHENMFWYRQDPGLGLRLIYFSYDVKMKEKGDIPEGYSVSREKKERFSLILESASTNQTSMYLCASSLYRGSSYEQYFGPGTRLTVT.

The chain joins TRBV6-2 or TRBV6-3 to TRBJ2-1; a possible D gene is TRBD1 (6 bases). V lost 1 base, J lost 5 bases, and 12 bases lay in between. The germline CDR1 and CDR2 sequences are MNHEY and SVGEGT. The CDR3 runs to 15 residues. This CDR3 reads CASSYLQGSHNEQFF. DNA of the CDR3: TGTGCCAGCAGTTACTTACAGGGTTCTCACAATGAGCAGTTCTTC.

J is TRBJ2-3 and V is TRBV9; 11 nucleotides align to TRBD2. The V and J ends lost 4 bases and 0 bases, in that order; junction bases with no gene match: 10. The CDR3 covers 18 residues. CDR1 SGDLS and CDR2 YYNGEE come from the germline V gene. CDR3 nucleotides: TGTGCCAGCAGCCGTCCTAGCGGGAGGACTCCTAGCACAGATACGCAGTATTTT. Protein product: CASSRPSGRTPSTDTQYF. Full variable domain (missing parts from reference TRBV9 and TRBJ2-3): DSGVTQTPKHLITATGQRVTLRCSPRSGDLSVYWYQQSLDQGLQFLIQYYNGEERAKGNILERFSAQQFPDLHSELNLSSLELGDSALYFCASSRPSGRTPSTDTQYFGPGTRLTVL.

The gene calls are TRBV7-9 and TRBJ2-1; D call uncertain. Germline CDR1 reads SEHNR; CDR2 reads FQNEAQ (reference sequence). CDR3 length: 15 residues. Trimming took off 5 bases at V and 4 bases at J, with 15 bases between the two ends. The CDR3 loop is CASSQGFPAYNEQFF. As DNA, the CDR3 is TGTGCCAGCAGCCAAGGGTTTCCAGCTTACAATGAGCAGTTCTTC.

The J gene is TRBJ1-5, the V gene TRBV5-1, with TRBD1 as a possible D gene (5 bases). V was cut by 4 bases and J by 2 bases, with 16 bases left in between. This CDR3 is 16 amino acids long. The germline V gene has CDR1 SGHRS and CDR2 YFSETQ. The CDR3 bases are TGCGCCAGCAGCCCAGCCCCCGGGGCCCGCAATCAGCCCCAGCATTTT. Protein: CASSPAPGARNQPQHF. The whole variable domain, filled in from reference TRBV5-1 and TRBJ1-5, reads KAGVTQTPRYLIKTRGQQVTLSCSPISGHRSVSWYQQTPGQGLQFLFEYFSETQRNKGNFPGRFSGRQFSNSRSEMNVSTLELGDSALYLCASSPAPGARNQPQHFGDGTRLSIL.

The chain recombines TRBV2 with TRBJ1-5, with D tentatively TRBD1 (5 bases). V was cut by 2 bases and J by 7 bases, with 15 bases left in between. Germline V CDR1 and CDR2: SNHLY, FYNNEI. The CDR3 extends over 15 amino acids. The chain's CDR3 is CASSEIGRATQPQHF. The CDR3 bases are TGTGCCAGCAGTGAAATTGGCAGGGCGACGCAGCCCCAGCATTTT.

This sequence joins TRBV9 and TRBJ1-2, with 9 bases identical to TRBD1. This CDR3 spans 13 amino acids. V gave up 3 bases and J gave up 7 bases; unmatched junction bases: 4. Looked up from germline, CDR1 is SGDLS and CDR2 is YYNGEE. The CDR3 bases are TGTGCCAGCAGCGACGGACAGGGGTTTGGCTACACCTTC. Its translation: CASSDGQGFGYTF.

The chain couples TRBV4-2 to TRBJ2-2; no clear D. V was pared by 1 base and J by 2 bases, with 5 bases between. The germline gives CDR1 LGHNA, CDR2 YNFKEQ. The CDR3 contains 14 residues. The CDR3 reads CASSQGPNTGELFF. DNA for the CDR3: TGTGCCAGCAGCCAAGGGCCCAACACCGGGGAGCTGTTTTTT.

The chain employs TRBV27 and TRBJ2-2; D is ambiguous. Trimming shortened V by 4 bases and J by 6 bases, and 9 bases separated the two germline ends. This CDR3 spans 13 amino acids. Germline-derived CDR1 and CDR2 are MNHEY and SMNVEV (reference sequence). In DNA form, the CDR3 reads TGTGCCAGCAGTTGGACCCTACCCGGGGAGCTGTTTTTT. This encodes CASSWTLPGELFF.

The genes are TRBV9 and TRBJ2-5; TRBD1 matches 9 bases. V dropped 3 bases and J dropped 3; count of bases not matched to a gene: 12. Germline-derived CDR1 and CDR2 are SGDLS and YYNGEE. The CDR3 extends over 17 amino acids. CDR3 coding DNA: TGTGCCAGCAGCGCTATTCTTACCGGGACAGGGAAAGAGACCCAGTACTTC. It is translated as CASSAILTGTGKETQYF.

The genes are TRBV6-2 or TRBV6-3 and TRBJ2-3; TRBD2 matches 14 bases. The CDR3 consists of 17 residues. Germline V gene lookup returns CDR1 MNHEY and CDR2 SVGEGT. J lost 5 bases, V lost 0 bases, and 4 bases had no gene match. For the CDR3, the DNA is TGTGCCAGCAGTTACTCGGGACTAGCGGGAGCGAAAGATACGCAGTATTTT. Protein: CASSYSGLAGAKDTQYF.

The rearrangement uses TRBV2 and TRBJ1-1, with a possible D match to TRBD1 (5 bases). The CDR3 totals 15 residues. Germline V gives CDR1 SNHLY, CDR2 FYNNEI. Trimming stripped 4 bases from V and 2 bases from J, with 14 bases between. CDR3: CASSGGGPANTEAFF. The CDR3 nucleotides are TGTGCCAGCAGTGGTGGGGGTCCTGCAAACACTGAAGCTTTCTTT.

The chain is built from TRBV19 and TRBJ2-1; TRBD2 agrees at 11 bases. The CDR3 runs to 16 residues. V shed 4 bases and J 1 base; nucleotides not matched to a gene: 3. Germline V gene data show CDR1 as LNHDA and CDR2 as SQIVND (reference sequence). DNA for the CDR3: TGTGCCAGTAGTACTAGCGGGAGGAGGTCCTACAATGAGCAGTTCTTC. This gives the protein CASSTSGRRSYNEQFF.

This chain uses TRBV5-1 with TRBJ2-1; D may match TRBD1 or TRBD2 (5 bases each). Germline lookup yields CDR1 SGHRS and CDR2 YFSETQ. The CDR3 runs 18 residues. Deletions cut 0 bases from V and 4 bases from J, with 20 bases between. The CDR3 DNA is TGCGCCAGCAGCTTGGCGCGCCCCGGGACCCTCCTATACAATGAGCAGTTCTTC. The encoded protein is CASSLARPGTLLYNEQFF.

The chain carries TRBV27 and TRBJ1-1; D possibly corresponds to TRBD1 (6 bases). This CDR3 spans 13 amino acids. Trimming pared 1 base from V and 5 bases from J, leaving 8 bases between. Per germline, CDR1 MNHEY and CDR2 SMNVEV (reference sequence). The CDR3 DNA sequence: TGTGCCAGCAGTTTATACAGGGAGACTGAAGCTTTCTTT. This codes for CASSLYRETEAFF.